This is a list of T cell receptor beta chains from one sample in a study of blood T cell repertoires in COVID-19. The assay was immunoSEQ multiplex PCR, and TCRdb's table has in-frame clones only and misses some. The table shows 40,000 to 45,000 clones, with 90% to 95% occurring only once. The sequenced material came from peripheral blood. The receptors here all came from a human donor in a cohort sampled during active COVID-19. Both conserved end residues are trimmed from each CDR3. Only part of the rows carry a size: once, few, many, or a class if the clone is expanded.

>TRBV6-1|-
ASSELGSSTDTQY
>TRBV10-3|-
AISEIGSGGSPLNTEAF
>TRBV28|-
ASSFPGLAGGLSTDTQY
>TRBV7-9|-
ASSLAPLPPTQY
>TRBV5-4|-
ASSRQGLAVMY
>TRBV5-1|once
ASRAVQNYGYT
>TRBV11-2|few
ASSLAWGGTDTQY
>TRBV9|-
ASSAGGGVHNEQF
>TRBV7-3|-
ASREAVGEQF
>TRBV9|-
ASSVSGTDTQY
>TRBV6-2/TRBV6-3|-
VSSYSQGWGNQPQH
>TRBV19|-
ATYRVNYGYT
>TRBV2|once
ASSRDRASYYTGNEQF
>TRBV6-6|-
ASRMTSGITDTQY
>TRBV12-3/TRBV12-4|once
ASSFAENTEAF
>TRBV18|-
ASSPLLGLAGNTGELF
>TRBV6-2/TRBV6-3|few
ASSLSPDRSNIQY
>TRBV5-1|-
ASSSGTGSLSGNTIY
>TRBV3-1/TRBV3-2|-
ASRQGVGVNNTEAF
>TRBV4-1|few
ASSHKGLAGGPGYYEQY
>TRBV2|-
ANKGQGWQETQY
>TRBV6-1|-
ASSGPGQAEDPSYEQY
>TRBV11-3|-
ASSLGLLGVKQETQY
>TRBV5-1|-
ARPTGGIRSNQPQH
>TRBV18|-
ASSPTVGDSAF
>TRBV6-2/TRBV6-3|-
ASSFRQEITEAF
>TRBV5-1|-
ASSLAQGTYEQY
>TRBV5-1|once
ASSLVEALAGGGNEQF
>TRBV11-1|once
ASSLVGGTEAF
>TRBV2|-
ASSATGVTEAF
>TRBV15|-
ATSRDSGAPNQETQY
>TRBV6-5|-
ASTWRGVSETQY
>TRBV7-8|-
ASSLELARGGRGVQF
>TRBV7-2|-
ASTPGGPRYGYT
>TRBV9|-
ASSVEANSYEQY
>TRBV27|-
ASSLSTSVDTQY
>TRBV6-1|-
ASSKGGQGVLSYGYT
>TRBV29-1|-
SVASSEADTQY
>TRBV27|-
ASSSSTGWNQPQH